The 25 T cell receptor beta chains below were found in one sample sequenced in a study of cytomegalovirus exposure and HLA in healthy donors. The PCR ran on 60 Vbeta and 13 Jbeta primers. Profiled with immunoSEQ multiplex PCR; TCRdb holds only in-frame clones, not every one. This specimen shows more than 50,000 clones; the ten leading clones hold under 10%. What was sequenced was PBMCs. The receptor set was obtained from a man in his fifties in good health and CMV-seropositive.

The chain is built from TRBV28 and TRBJ2-7; possible D gene TRBD1, 6 bases. V was cut by 6 bases and J by 2 bases, with 17 bases left in between. The germline gives CDR1 MDHEN, CDR2 SYDVKM. The CDR3 runs 15 residues. CDR3 nucleotides: TGTGCCAGCAGCACGACAGGTCGGGGAGCCTACGAGCAGTACTTC. Amino acids: CASSTTGRGAYEQYF.

The J gene is TRBJ1-1, the V gene TRBV5-1; D ambiguous. Germline-derived CDR1 and CDR2 are SGHRS and YFSETQ. V was clipped by 4 bases and J by 2 bases, with 12 bases between them. The CDR3 covers 14 residues. The CDR3, as DNA: TGCGCCAGCAGCGGCGCCCCAGGAAACACTGAAGCTTTCTTT. This encodes CASSGAPGNTEAFF.

This chain connects TRBV19 to TRBJ2-7; D gene unclear. Trimming pared 1 base from V and 6 bases from J, leaving 7 bases between. This CDR3 has 12 amino acids. The germline CDR1 and CDR2 sequences are LNHDA and SQIVND (reference sequence). Written as DNA, the CDR3 is TGTGCCAGTAGTATAGGTACGAGCGAGCAGTACTTC. This encodes CASSIGTSEQYF.

V is TRBV4-3 and J is TRBJ2-7, with 7 nucleotides matching TRBD2. Germline lookup yields CDR1 LGHNA and CDR2 YSLEER. The trim removed 1 base at V and 6 bases at J, leaving 9 bases unmatched. The CDR3 consists of 15 residues. As DNA, the CDR3 is TGCGCCAGCAGCCAAGGGGGACGGGGGGATCCCGAGCAGTACTTC. Translating it yields CASSQGGRGDPEQYF.

The chain combines TRBV10-3 with TRBJ1-1; 7 bases agree with TRBD1. J was trimmed by 0 bases and V by 10 bases; bases with no gene match: 11. Germline assignment: CDR1 ENHRY and CDR2 SYGVKD. The CDR3 has 15 amino acids. The CDR3 region has the DNA TGTGCCACTGTACAGGGGTCCCCACTGAACACTGAAGCTTTCTTT. Translating it yields CATVQGSPLNTEAFF.

The V call is TRBV5-6, the J call TRBJ1-1, with TRBD1 identical over 11 bases. Germline-derived CDR1 and CDR2 are SGHDT and YYEEEE. This CDR3 has 15 residues. V was clipped by 3 bases and J by 4 bases; unmatched bases: 5. The CDR3 region has the DNA TGTGCCAGCAGCTGGGCCGGGACAGGGGGCACTGAAGCTTTCTTT. As protein: CASSWAGTGGTEAFF.

This chain connects TRBV11-2 to TRBJ1-4, with D perhaps matching TRBD1 (5 bases). Trimming pared 4 bases from V and 8 bases from J, leaving 17 bases between. CDR3 size: 15 residues. In germline, CDR1 is SGHAT, CDR2 FQNNGV. CDR3 in amino acids: CASSSLQGPEEKLFF. DNA of the CDR3: TGTGCCAGCAGCTCCCTCCAGGGTCCGGAAGAAAAACTGTTTTTT.

The gene calls are TRBV18 and TRBJ2-7; weak D call: TRBD1 (5 bases). This CDR3 is built from 16 residues. Trimming pared 3 bases from V and 2 bases from J, leaving 17 bases between. Germline CDR1 reads KGHSH; CDR2 reads LQKENI. This CDR3 is CASSPQQDQSTYEQYF. The CDR3 DNA is TGTGCCAGCTCACCTCAACAGGACCAATCAACCTACGAGCAGTACTTC.

The chain carries TRBV14 and TRBJ2-1; 8 bases agree with TRBD2. Losses at the gene ends were 3 bases for V and 3 bases for J; bases not matched to a gene: 10. CDR1 SGHDN and CDR2 FVKESK come from the germline V gene. The CDR3 is 17 amino acids. The CDR3 DNA sequence: TGTGCCAGCAGCCACGGGGGGGCCTTCGGGAGCTACAATGAGCAGTTCTTC. It encodes CASSHGGAFGSYNEQFF.

The V and J genes are TRBV2 and TRBJ2-1; TRBD2 matches 9 bases. J was trimmed by 5 bases and V by 7 bases; bases with no gene match: 21. CDR3 length equals 19 residues. CDR1 SNHLY and CDR2 FYNNEI come from the germline V gene. The CDR3 DNA reads TGTGCCAGCACCCTAGCAGGGGCGGGAGGGCCGGGGAACGACAATGAGCAGTTCTTC. Amino acid sequence: CASTLAGAGGPGNDNEQFF.

This chain joins TRBV2 and TRBJ1-5, with D tentatively TRBD1 (5 bases). This CDR3 comprises 14 residues. Trimming removed 3 bases from V and 6 bases from J, with 12 bases in between. Per germline, CDR1 SNHLY and CDR2 FYNNEI. CDR3 sequence (DNA): TGTGCCAGCAGTGAGCAGGGAGGAACTCAGCCCCAGCATTTT. Translation gives CASSEQGGTQPQHF. The variable domain in full, with the rest retrieved from reference TRBV2 and TRBJ1-5, is EPEVTQTPSHQVTQMGQEVILRCVPISNHLYFYWYRQILGQKVEFLVSFYNNEISEKSEIFDDQFSVERPDGSNFTLKIRSTKLEDSAMYFCASSEQGGTQPQHFGDGTRLSIL.

The chain has TRBV9 and TRBJ2-5; 8 bases agree with TRBD2. The tail of the sequence fits TRBJ2-7 better, so the J call may be wrong. The germline V gene has CDR1 SGDLS and CDR2 YYNGEE. The CDR3 runs to 13 residues. This CDR3 reads CASSVSSGSEQYF. DNA for the CDR3: TGTGCCAGCAGCGTATCTAGCGGGTCCGAGCAGTACTTC.

The chain is built from TRBV29-1 and TRBJ2-1, with D possibly being TRBD1 (7 bases). This CDR3 region has 13 residues. Germline CDR1 and CDR2: SQVTM and ANQGSEA. The V and J ends lost 7 bases and 7 bases respectively, with 17 bases between them. DNA of the CDR3: TGCAGCGCCATAGGACAGGCGGGGAATGAGCAGTTCTTC. This gives the protein CSAIGQAGNEQFF.

The genes are TRBV19 and TRBJ2-3, with 12 bases identical to TRBD2. Germline values: CDR1 LNHDA, CDR2 SQIVND (reference sequence). After removal of 1 base from V and 4 bases from J, the junction contained 6 bases not matched to a gene. The CDR3 length is 17 residues. DNA of the CDR3: TGTGCCAGTAGTATAGCCCAATCTAGCGGGGGGGCAGATACGCAGTATTTT. This gives the protein CASSIAQSSGGADTQYF.

The chain joins TRBV6-6 to TRBJ2-2; 8 nucleotides match TRBD1. Germline V gene sequence: CDR1 MNHNY, CDR2 SVGAGI (reference sequence). The CDR3 covers 16 residues. Trimming removed 6 bases from V and 1 base from J; junction bases left unmatched: 7. CDR3 loop: CASRPDRGVNTGELFF. CDR3 DNA: TGTGCCAGCAGGCCCGACAGGGGAGTGAACACCGGGGAGCTGTTTTTT.

The CDR3 DNA reads TGCGCCAGCAGCCCCCTAGGGCGGGGGGCCCAAGAGACCCAGTACTTC. The encoded protein is CASSPLGRGAQETQYF. The V and J genes are TRBV4-1 and TRBJ2-5, with 8 nucleotides matching TRBD2. V lost 4 bases, J lost 1 base, and 8 bases stayed unmatched. The germline V gene has CDR1 MGHRA and CDR2 YSYEKL. The CDR3 sequence is 16 residues long.

The chain combines TRBV2 with TRBJ1-2; unclear D gene. The ends were cut back, 2 bases at V and 8 bases at J, with 12 bases in the middle. The CDR3 has 13 residues. Looked up from germline, CDR1 is SNHLY and CDR2 is FYNNEI. The CDR3: CASSESGPLGYTF. CDR3 sequence (DNA): TGTGCCAGCAGTGAAAGCGGCCCCCTCGGCTACACCTTC.

CDR3 bases: TGTGCCAGCAGCTTGAGGAGTAACTATGGCTACACCTTC. Its protein is CASSLRSNYGYTF. The chain couples TRBV5-4 to TRBJ1-2; D uncertain. Germline values: CDR1 SGHNT, CDR2 YYREEE (reference sequence). V was cut by 1 base and J by 1 base, with 5 bases left in between. CDR3 length: 13 residues.

This sequence joins TRBV7-2 and TRBJ2-7, with TRBD1 matching over 10 bases. Unmatched junction bases numbered 5, after V lost 3 bases and J lost 3 bases. Germline lookup yields CDR1 SGHTA and CDR2 FQGNSA. This CDR3 comprises 15 residues. CDR3 in amino acids: CASSLGTGVVYEQYF. The CDR3 DNA is TGTGCCAGCAGCTTGGGGACAGGGGTCGTCTACGAGCAGTACTTC.

The chain couples TRBV5-1 to TRBJ1-1; no firm D call. CDR1 SGHRS and CDR2 YFSETQ come from the germline V gene. This CDR3 spans 11 amino acids. V lost 6 bases and J 4 bases, leaving 7 bases between the germline ends. The CDR3 loop is CASKAGTEAFF. CDR3 in DNA: TGCGCCAGCAAGGCAGGCACTGAAGCTTTCTTT.

The chain joins TRBV5-6 to TRBJ2-1; 9 nucleotides line up with TRBD2. Trimming at V came to 0 bases and at J to 5 bases, leaving 6 bases not matched to a gene. The CDR3 loop spans 16 amino acids. The germline CDR1 and CDR2 sequences are SGHDT and YYEEEE. CDR3 in amino acids: CASSLVVTSGNNEQFF. Here the CDR3 DNA reads TGTGCCAGCAGCTTGGTAGTGACTAGCGGAAACAATGAGCAGTTCTTC.

The chain's CDR3 is CASSPSTIGQWETQYF. CDR3 sequence (DNA): TGTGCCAGTAGTCCCTCCACGATCGGACAGTGGGAGACCCAGTACTTC. The chain uses TRBV19 and TRBJ2-5; TRBD1 might be the D (6 bases). This CDR3 comprises 16 residues. Germline CDR1 LNHDA, CDR2 SQIVND (reference sequence). V lost 5 bases, J lost 5 bases, and 21 bases lay in between.

The V gene is TRBV18, the J gene TRBJ1-6; 8 nucleotides agree with TRBD1. The V and J ends lost 4 bases and 8 bases, in that order; junction bases with no gene match: 4. This CDR3 region has 14 residues. Germline CDR1 is KGHSH and CDR2 is LQKENI. The CDR3 DNA sequence: TGTGCCAGCTCACTCGACAGGGGCGATTCACCCCTCCACTTT. Translated: CASSLDRGDSPLHF.

The rearrangement uses TRBV7-2 and TRBJ2-3, with D tentatively TRBD2 (7 bases). Looked up from germline, CDR1 is SGHTA and CDR2 is FQGNSA. The CDR3 totals 15 residues. V was trimmed by 4 bases and J by 2 bases, leaving 13 bases between them. In DNA, the CDR3 is TGTGCCAGCAGCTGGGGGGGCCTACACACAGATACGCAGTATTTT. Translation gives CASSWGGLHTDTQYF.

The chain recombines TRBV5-1 with TRBJ2-5; TRBD2 matches 11 bases. Germline trimming cut 3 bases from V and 5 bases from J; bases unmatched to any gene: 3. Germline V gives CDR1 SGHRS, CDR2 YFSETQ. CDR3 size: 14 residues. The CDR3 spells CASSSPSGGETQYF. CDR3 coding DNA: TGCGCCAGCAGCTCACCTAGCGGGGGGGAGACCCAGTACTTC.